This T cell receptor (beta chain) was recovered during a study of T cell responses to AZD1222 COVID-19 vaccine. General observations from the study: Seropositive status at baseline applied to only a handful of AZD1222 recipients. Possibly, clonal diversity was underestimated; donors were largely white British and included more females.

Only a few counts were recorded for this clone. Its antigen remains unknown. Using immunoSEQ multiplex PCR, the repertoire was profiled, and TCRdb retains in-frame clones only, with some absent. This sample has about 53,000 clones, with less than 85% found just once. CDR1 SGHTA and CDR2 FQGNSA come from the germline V gene. The CDR3 has 15 amino acids. V was trimmed by 1 base and J by 4 bases, leaving 13 bases between them. The chain employs TRBV7-2 and TRBJ1-2; D not resolved. The receptor was derived from an adult in good health. This specimen consisted of peripheral blood, obtained on day 0 of AZD1222 vaccination. CDR3 bases: TGTGCCAGCAGCTTAGTCACAGACACTGCCTATGGCTACACCTTC. It encodes CASSLVTDTAYGYTF.